What follows describes a single T cell receptor beta chain. This clonotype was counted between two and nine times. Its recognized antigen is unknown. There are no base qualities to consult, and no much larger clone falls within one base. The library was produced with 5' RACE. The reads were generated on an Illumina HiSeq 2500. A second PCR of roughly 7 to 12 cycles was run with a J-beta primer mix and a sample-barcoded 5' primer. A template-switch 5' adaptor carrying 12 random nucleotides introduced a unique molecular identifier onto each TCR beta cDNA molecule. Each sample yielded at least 2.5 million CDR3-containing paired-end reads. First-strand cDNA was synthesized from all RNA with the Mint cDNA synthesis kit, primed by a TRBC-specific oligonucleotide. Following uracil-DNA glycosylase treatment, a first 18-cycle PCR with universal primers M1SS and BC2_uni_R was performed on all cDNA. Processing in the source paper ran as follows. Normalization of each sample was performed by random selection of 1 million high-quality reads, each carrying a distinct molecular identifier. Reads sharing molecular identifiers were discarded rather than binned into consensus sequences. MiTCR, set to a Q25 quality threshold and the strictest error-elimination algorithm, was used for CDR3 identification, clonotype clustering and error correction. A nonparametric unseen species model with Euler transformation was used to estimate lower-bound total TCR beta diversity. The public reads were reprocessed in TCRdb via fastp at Q25 and MiXCR, keeping in-frame beta chains. Each CDR3 protein appears once, grouped with its most common genes and DNA. In this record, the V and J calls reflect TCRdb's handling and not the investigators' own analysis. The sample data list under 1 million distinct CDR3 sequences, and approximately 48% of these were observed just once. The top ten hold roughly 19% of the sample.

The 39 donors, aged 6 to 90 years, were systemically healthy Caucasian individuals from Russia. Each donor gave 8.5 to 10 milliliters of peripheral blood, collected into EDTA-treated Vacutainer tubes. Ficoll-Paque density-gradient centrifugation was used to isolate PBMCs, with at least 6.5 million per sample. Trizol reagent was used to extract total RNA from PBMCs, with at least 5 micrograms per sample. Naive CD45RAhigh/CD27high T cell percentages were measured by flow cytometry on a PBMC aliquot from every donor. These data belong to a study of blood T cells in healthy people across ages (dated by TCRdb to 2013 to 2016). For context, the study as a whole: In model experiments, template switching captured roughly one uniquely barcoded TCR beta cDNA molecule for every two T cells. The study measured age-related changes in TCR beta repertoire diversity using deep sequencing normalized with unique cDNA molecular identifiers. The donors were split into four age groups: young (average roughly 15 years), middle-aged (roughly 40), aged (approximately 60) and long-lived (approximately 80). Donors of different ages were randomly distributed across sequencing lanes to avoid experimental bias. Using the same blood draw, the study looked at two additional independent replicas of 1 million unique cDNA reads for two donors, one aged 18 to 29 and the other aged 80 or older.

From its cysteine to its phenylalanine, the CDR3 spans 15 amino acids. Only the CDR3 region is kept as DNA, spanning 45 bases read in frame from base 1. The CDR1 and CDR2 encoded by the germline V gene (reference sequence) are DFQATT and SNEGSKA. Points the paper makes about the study in general: Because donor CMV infection status was unknown, age-related changes in expanded clonotypes were potentially confounded. The long-lived group showed more naive CD4+ T cells, fewer expanded clones and increased TCR diversity than the aged group, suggesting age selection. Estimates of total diversity from one million sequenced T cells were regarded as lower bounds and underestimates. Since profiling was done on bulk unsorted PBMCs, naive and antigen-experienced compartments could not be conclusively compared. As age increased, observed TCR beta diversity per million T cells dropped in a roughly linear way, and a significant reduction was already evident by age about 40. The percentage of naive T cells measured by flow cytometry correlated strongly with observed TCR beta diversity.

This TCR derives from a man aged 55 to 70 in good health. The chain uses TRBV20-1 and TRBJ2-4, with 10 bases aligning to TRBD2. The J call may be in error: the DNA end matches TRBJ2-7 better. The material sequenced was blood. This receptor has the CDR3 CSARDGASGGYEQYF. At the DNA level, the sequence is TGCAGTGCTAGAGATGGTGCTAGCGGGGGATACGAGCAGTACTTC.